This TCR beta chain was observed in a study of T cells in Graves' hyperthyroidism and ophthalmopathy. This clonotype was seen at least ten times. Germline V CDR1 and CDR2: KGHDR, SFDVKD. This CDR3 has 14 residues. J lost 1 base, V lost 7 bases, and 5 bases had no gene match. TCR beta CDR3 region amplification was performed from RNA transcripts. HTBI primers were used for first-round RT-PCR of the TCR CDR3. TCRdb called the multiplex PCR reads again in MiXCR, with one record for every CDR3 protein. The table records approximately 400,000 distinct CDR3 sequences, about 18% of them present only once. This TCR derives from a woman between 18 and 29 years old with Graves' hyperthyroidism. The genes are TRBV24-1 and TRBJ2-5; TRBD1 agrees at 7 bases. The sample was blood. The CDR3 sequence: CATSEAGGQETQYF. Written as DNA, the CDR3 is TGTGCCACCAGCGAAGCAGGGGGCCAAGAGACCCAGTACTTC.